What follows are 16 T cell receptor beta chains derived from one specimen sequenced in a study of T cells in Graves' hyperthyroidism and ophthalmopathy (dated by TCRdb to the late 2010s). The library was built by means of multiplex PCR. Sequencing relied on an Illumina HiSeq 2000. Amplification of TCR beta CDR3 regions was carried out from RNA transcripts. The first round of RT-PCR for the TCR CDR3 was performed with the HTBI primer set and the Qiagen OneStep RT-PCR kit. TCRdb itself trimmed the public reads at Q25 with fastp, ran MiXCR and retained productive beta chains. Each CDR3 protein appears once, grouped with its most common genes and DNA. The sample profile shows roughly 700,000 distinct CDR3 sequences; 15% to 20% of them were found once. The ten largest make up about 16% of the sample. Source material: blood. These TCRs come from a man in his forties or fifties with Graves' hyperthyroidism.

This clonotype was counted at least ten times. The rearrangement joins TRBV2 to TRBJ1-5, with 9 bases fitting TRBD1. V lost 0 bases, J lost 4 bases, and 7 bases stayed unmatched. The CDR3 covers 17 residues. Germline-derived CDR1 and CDR2 are SNHLY and FYNNEI. DNA of the CDR3: TGTGCCAGCAGTGAAGCGCCCGGACAGGGGACTAATCAGCCCCAGCATTTT. Protein sequence: CASSEAPGQGTNQPQHF.

In this sample, this clonotype turned up a few times. The chain combines TRBV28 with TRBJ2-4; D gene unclear. Germline V gives CDR1 MDHEN, CDR2 SYDVKM. The CDR3 consists of 12 residues. The V end lost 3 bases, the J end lost 2 bases, and 2 bases lay between the germline ends. DNA for the CDR3: TGTGCCAGCAGTTTCACCAAAAACATTCAGTACTTC. Translating it yields CASSFTKNIQYF. Drawing the rest from reference TRBV28 and TRBJ2-4, the complete variable domain is DVKVTQSSRYLVKRTGEKVFLECVQDMDHENMFWYRQDPGLGLRLIYFSYDVKMKEKGDIPEGYSVSREKKERFSLILESASTNQTSMYLCASSFTKNIQYFGAGTRLSVL.

As to this clonotype: A much larger clone differs by one base, so this may be a read error. The chain uses TRBV12-5 and TRBJ2-1; 9 bases map to TRBD2. CDR1 LGHNT and CDR2 FRNRAP come from the germline V gene. The CDR3 runs to 19 residues. Losses at the gene ends were 3 bases for V and 4 bases for J; bases not matched to a gene: 16. CDR3 in amino acids: CASGFPRTSEPQHYNEQFF. CDR3 nucleotide sequence: TGTGCTAGTGGTTTTCCGAGGACTAGCGAGCCCCAACATTACAATGAGCAGTTCTTC.

This clonotype was seen many times. The gene calls are TRBV12-3 or TRBV12-4 and TRBJ2-7, with D uncertain. The CDR3 totals 13 residues. The V gene lost 4 bases and the J gene lost 3 bases, with 10 bases spanning the gap. The CDR3 reads CASSWIGYYEQYF. CDR3 bases: TGTGCCAGCAGTTGGATCGGTTACTACGAGCAGTACTTC.

This clonotype appeared many times. The J gene is TRBJ2-3, the V gene TRBV3-1; D is tentatively TRBD1 or TRBD2 (5 bases each). Germline V gene data show CDR1 as LGHDT and CDR2 as YNNKEL (reference sequence). Trimming shortened V by 6 bases and J by 2 bases, and 21 bases separated the two germline ends. The CDR3 covers 17 residues. The CDR3 loop reads CASSPRTLTGPTDTQYF. The DNA for the CDR3 is TGTGCCAGCAGTCCAAGGACTCTAACGGGACCCACAGATACGCAGTATTTT.

The CDR3 region has the DNA TGTGCCAGCAGTTTGGGACAGCTTAATTCACCCCTCCACTTT. This codes for CASSLGQLNSPLHF. The chain joins TRBV27 to TRBJ1-6; TRBD1 aligns across 7 bases. J gave up 6 bases and V 3 bases, and 2 bases lay outside the gene matches. CDR1 and CDR2 (germline): MNHEY, SMNVEV (reference sequence). CDR3 size: 14 residues.

The chain carries TRBV9 and TRBJ2-2, with 14 positions matching TRBD2. The J segment lost 4 bases and the V segment lost 4 bases, leaving 6 bases of the junction unmatched. This CDR3 region has 17 residues. CDR1 SGDLS and CDR2 YYNGEE come from the germline V gene. CDR3 in amino acids: CASSQGLAGASTGELFF. CDR3 coding DNA: TGTGCCAGCAGCCAGGGACTAGCGGGAGCGAGCACCGGGGAGCTGTTTTTT.

This clonotype has only a few counts. The chain has TRBV3-1 and TRBJ2-2, with 8 positions matching TRBD2. With V trimmed by 3 bases and J by 7 bases, 13 bases remained unmatched. The CDR3 is 17 amino acids. Germline CDR1 is LGHDT and CDR2 is YNNKEL (reference sequence). The DNA of the CDR3 is TGTGCCAGCAGCCAGGGCGGAGCGGGAGAGAGGGTCGGGGAGCTGTTTTTT. Encoded protein: CASSQGGAGERVGELFF.

This clonotype has a count of ten or more. The chain couples TRBV7-2 to TRBJ2-7, with 7 bases matching TRBD1. After removal of 5 bases from V and 2 bases from J, the junction contained 6 bases not matched to a gene. CDR1 SGHTA and CDR2 FQGNSA come from the germline V gene. The CDR3 length is 14 residues. The CDR3 sequence is CASSQGDPPYEQYF. The DNA for the CDR3 is TGTGCCAGCAGCCAGGGGGACCCACCCTACGAGCAGTACTTC.

This clonotype was detected ten times or more. The J gene is TRBJ2-2, the V gene TRBV7-2; D may be TRBD1 (6 bases). This CDR3 region has 15 residues. CDR1 SGHTA and CDR2 FQGNSA come from the germline V gene. Trimming cost V 5 bases and J 6 bases, with 16 bases left between them. In DNA form, the CDR3 reads TGTGCCAGCAGCCCCCAAGGGGGTGGGGCCGGGGAGCTGTTTTTT. As protein: CASSPQGGGAGELFF.

In regard to this clonotype: This clone may be a read error of a much larger clone one base away. This chain connects TRBV30 to TRBJ2-7; D not certain. Germline V gene lookup returns CDR1 GTSNPN and CDR2 SVGIG (reference sequence). The length of the CDR3 is 12 residues. The CDR3 DNA follows: TGTGCCTGGCGTGTCTCAACCGACGAGCAGTACTTC. Translating gives CAWRVSTDEQYF.

There are many counts of this clonotype. V usage is TRBV29-1 and J usage is TRBJ2-3; tentatively, D is TRBD1 or TRBD2 (5 bases each). This CDR3 has 13 residues. CDR1 is SQVTM and CDR2 is ANQGSEA in the germline V gene. Between the trimmed V and J ends, which lost 3 bases and 1 base, there was a span of 8 bases. The DNA for the CDR3 is TGCAGCGTTGAGGGACGTCGCACAGATACGCAGTATTTT. Its translation is CSVEGRRTDTQYF.

This clonotype is a singleton in its sample. The chain uses TRBV30 and TRBJ2-7; 7 bases are a match to TRBD1. This CDR3 has 16 amino acids. CDR1 and CDR2 (germline): GTSNPN, SVGIG (reference sequence). V shed 3 bases and J 0 bases; nucleotides not matched to a gene: 11. CDR3 DNA: TGTGCCTGGAGCTTCTGGACAGGAAAGTCCTCCTACGAGCAGTACTTC. It codes for CAWSFWTGKSSYEQYF.

This clonotype was observed a handful of times. V gene TRBV28 combines with J gene TRBJ1-2, with D perhaps TRBD1 (5 bases). The V end was cut by 7 bases, the J end by 0 bases, with 15 bases between. The CDR3 spans 15 residues. The germline V gene encodes CDR1 MDHEN and CDR2 SYDVKM. The CDR3 DNA is TGTGCCAGCATCCCCCACGACAGATCTAACTATGGCTACACCTTC. As protein: CASIPHDRSNYGYTF.

Ten or more counts support this clonotype. The gene calls are TRBV18 and TRBJ2-1; D gene unclear. CDR3 length equals 12 residues. V lost 6 bases, J lost 10 bases, and 13 bases lay in between. CDR1 and CDR2 (germline): KGHSH, LQKENI. CDR3 residues: CASSLREGEQFF. The CDR3 bases are TGTGCCAGCTCTTTACGCGAAGGAGAGCAGTTCTTC.

Many counts were recorded for this clonotype. This chain uses TRBV20-1 with TRBJ2-7; TRBD2 matches 8 bases. V lost 0 bases, J lost 7 bases, and 11 bases stayed unmatched. This CDR3 is 15 amino acids long. The germline V gene encodes CDR1 DFQATT and CDR2 SNEGSKA (reference sequence). CDR3 loop: CSARDPLNAGGEQYF. The CDR3 nucleotides read TGCAGTGCTAGAGACCCCCTGAATGCGGGAGGAGAGCAGTACTTC.